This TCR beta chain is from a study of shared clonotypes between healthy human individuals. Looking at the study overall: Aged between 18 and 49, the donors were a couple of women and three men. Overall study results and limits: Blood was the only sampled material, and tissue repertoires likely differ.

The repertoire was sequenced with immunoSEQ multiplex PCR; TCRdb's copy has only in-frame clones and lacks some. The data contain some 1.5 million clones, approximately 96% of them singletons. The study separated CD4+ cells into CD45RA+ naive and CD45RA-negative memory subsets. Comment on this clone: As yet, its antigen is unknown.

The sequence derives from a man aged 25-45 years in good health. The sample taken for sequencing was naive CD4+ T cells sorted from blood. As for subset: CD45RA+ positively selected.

The CDR3 DNA follows: TGTGCCAGCAGCTACGGGCCTCTCCTTGTCGAGCAGTACTTC. It codes for CASSYGPLLVEQYF. V and J are TRBV28 and TRBJ2-7; D remains ambiguous. The germline V and J ends were trimmed by 6 bases and 6 bases, with 18 bases remaining between them. The CDR3 has 14 amino acids. The germline CDR1 and CDR2 sequences are MDHEN and SYDVKM.